The 10 T cell receptor beta chains given below trace back to one sample, sequenced in a study of blood T cell repertoires in COVID-19. The protocol was immunoSEQ multiplex PCR, while the TCRdb copy is restricted to in-frame clones and leaves out a portion. Of 57,000 or so clones in the sample, 70% to 80% were seen once. Material: peripheral blood. The receptor source for this set is a man between 60 and 70 years old with acute or convalescent COVID-19.

The chain has TRBV7-9 and TRBJ1-5; D is undetermined. Trimming removed 7 bases from V and 7 bases from J, with 14 bases in between. Germline values: CDR1 SEHNR, CDR2 FQNEAQ (reference sequence). The CDR3 totals 13 residues. The CDR3 bases are TGTGCCAGCACTTCTTCAGGAGGGCAGCCCCAGCATTTT. Amino acids: CASTSSGGQPQHF.

The chain couples TRBV11-2 to TRBJ2-7; 8 bases match TRBD1. The CDR3 is 14 amino acids. Germline trimming cut 5 bases from V and 3 bases from J; bases unmatched to any gene: 6. Germline CDR1 and CDR2: SGHAT and FQNNGV. Written as DNA, the CDR3 is TGTGCCAGCAGCCGAGGACAGGGCAACTACGAGCAGTACTTC. Translation gives CASSRGQGNYEQYF.

V usage is TRBV7-9 and J usage is TRBJ1-2; 9 nucleotides line up with TRBD1. This CDR3 region has 15 residues. Germline-derived CDR1 and CDR2 are SEHNR and FQNEAQ (reference sequence). J lost 6 bases, V lost 4 bases, and 9 bases had no gene match. The CDR3 is CASSSSDRGGDGYTF. The CDR3 DNA sequence: TGTGCCAGCAGCTCCTCCGACAGGGGGGGTGATGGCTACACCTTC.

The chain joins TRBV7-8 to TRBJ1-2; perhaps TRBD1 as D (5 bases). The CDR3 runs 17 residues. Germline CDR1 reads SGHVS; CDR2 reads FQNEAQ. Trimming pared 2 bases from V and 4 bases from J, leaving 20 bases between. The DNA for the CDR3 is TGTGCCAGCAGCTTATTTTTCCAGGGAGGTCTGGCCTATGGCTACACCTTC. It translates to CASSLFFQGGLAYGYTF.

This chain links TRBV18 with TRBJ2-2; D is perhaps TRBD2 (6 bases). The CDR3 consists of 14 residues. V lost 3 bases and J lost 7, with 12 bases in between. Germline V lookup: CDR1 KGHSH, CDR2 LQKENI. The CDR3 region has the DNA TGTGCCAGCTCACCGGGGGGACCTATCGGGGAGCTGTTTTTT. Translated, it gives CASSPGGPIGELFF.

This chain connects TRBV19 to TRBJ2-6; no clear D gene. Germline V gives CDR1 LNHDA, CDR2 SQIVND (reference sequence). Trimming took off 4 bases at V and 0 bases at J, with 10 bases between the two ends. CDR3 length: 16 residues. CDR3 bases: TGTGCCAGTAGTACCTCTAGGAGCTCTGGGGCCAACGTCCTGACTTTC. This encodes CASSTSRSSGANVLTF.

The chain recombines TRBV11-2 with TRBJ1-2; 9 bases are a match to TRBD1. The CDR3 runs 14 residues. The germline V gene encodes CDR1 SGHAT and CDR2 FQNNGV. The V segment lost 5 bases and the J segment 3 bases; nucleotides outside the gene matches: 4. The CDR3, as DNA: TGTGCCAGCAGCCCAGGGACAGGGCACTATGGCTACACCTTC. It codes for CASSPGTGHYGYTF. The full variable domain, its missing parts supplied by reference TRBV11-2 and TRBJ1-2, is EAGVAQSPRYKIIEKRQSVAFWCNPISGHATLYWYQQILGQGPKLLIQFQNNGVVDDSQLPKDRFSAERLKGVDSTLKIQPAKLEDSAVYLCASSPGTGHYGYTFGSGTRLTVV.

In its sample, this clone was seen once. The CDR3 DNA sequence: TGCAGCGTCGGGACAGGGGGCGGATCTGGCTACACCTTC. Translating it yields CSVGTGGGSGYTF. V usage is TRBV29-1 and J usage is TRBJ1-2, with 12 bases aligning to TRBD1. The J segment lost 7 bases and the V segment lost 6 bases, leaving 6 bases of the junction unmatched. Germline lookup yields CDR1 SQVTM and CDR2 ANQGSEA. This CDR3 is built from 13 residues. The full variable domain, in which reference TRBV29-1 and TRBJ1-2 provide the parts outside the CDR3, is SAVISQKPSRDICQRGTSLTIQCQVDSQVTMMFWYRQQPGQSLTLIATANQGSEATYESGFVIDKFPISRPNLTFSTLTVSNMSPEDSSIYLCSVGTGGGSGYTFGSGTRLTVV.

The chain is built from TRBV19 and TRBJ1-1; the D is unclear. The CDR3 sequence is 11 residues long. Germline-derived CDR1 and CDR2 are LNHDA and SQIVND (reference sequence). V gave up 8 bases and J gave up 0 bases, with 4 bases separating them. DNA of the CDR3: TGTGCCAGTCACATGAACACTGAAGCTTTCTTT. Its translation is CASHMNTEAFF.

The sample holds one count of this clone. The rearrangement links TRBV28 to TRBJ1-5; 8 nucleotides agree with TRBD1. The CDR3 covers 15 residues. J was trimmed by 7 bases and V by 6 bases; bases with no gene match: 11. Germline-derived CDR1 and CDR2 are MDHEN and SYDVKM. This CDR3 is CASRSSQGAGQPQHF. In DNA, the CDR3 is TGTGCCAGCAGGTCATCCCAGGGGGCGGGCCAGCCCCAGCATTTT.